One T cell receptor beta chain is described in this entry. Its antigen is not identified. This specimen includes other DNA sequences encoding the same CDR3. This sample was included in a study of shared clonotypes between healthy human individuals. Notes on the study in general: Relative to their counterparts shared across all four donors, non-shared clonotypes exhibited diminished generation probabilities.

V lost 5 bases to trimming and J lost 3 bases; unmatched junction nucleotides: 7. The CDR3 covers 14 residues. Germline CDR1 reads MDHEN; CDR2 reads SYDVKM. Profiled with immunoSEQ multiplex PCR; TCRdb holds only in-frame clones, not every one. The repertoire holds more than 150,000 clones, with approximately 92% as singletons. The receptor comes from a woman aged 25 to 45 in good health. The source material was naive CD4+ T cells sorted from blood. The sample's subset: CD45RA+ positively selected. The chain links TRBV28 to TRBJ2-7, with 7 bases fitting TRBD1. This chain's CDR3 is CASSPGTAIYEQYF. The CDR3, as DNA: TGTGCCAGCAGTCCGGGGACAGCAATCTACGAGCAGTACTTC.